The sequence of this TCR beta chain was determined in a study of low-dose radiotherapy and immunotherapy resistance in tumors. Alpha and beta chains were covered, as first-strand cDNA relied on TRAV- and TRBV-specific primers. For amplifying TCRs, the PCR ran for approximately 21 cycles with Phusion, which was used together with a constant-region primer and the adapter on the V primers. TCRdb re-analysed the reads in MiXCR, keeping a single row per CDR3 protein. The sample comprises 100,000 or so distinct CDR3 sequences, around 21% of which are singletons, and approximately 4% rests with the top ten. Many counts were recorded for this clonotype. Time point defined: after trial treatment. The treatment was: LDRT plus nivolumab, ipilimumab, low-dose cyclophosphamide and aspirin (RACIN trial). Specimen: PBMCs, collected after low-dose radiotherapy plus immunotherapy. This clonotype was sampled from a male donor with prostate cancer.

This chain's CDR3 is CASSLSQRKYF. The CDR3 bases are TGTGCCAGCAGCCTTTCCCAGCGGAAGTACTTC. The chain recombines TRBV3-1 with TRBJ2-7; D is perhaps TRBD2 (5 bases). This CDR3 has 11 amino acids. Germline lookup yields CDR1 LGHDT and CDR2 YNNKEL (reference sequence). V lost 4 bases and J 11 bases, leaving 12 bases between the germline ends.